Described below is a single TCR beta chain sequence and its context. All of the donors were Caucasians in good health. From germline, CDR1 is DFQATT and CDR2 SNEGSKA (reference sequence). The CDR3 has 14 amino acids. Losses at the gene ends were 0 bases for V and 4 bases for J; bases not matched to a gene: 5. This sample is part of a study of identical twins. TCRdb used MiXCR to reprocess the 5' RACE reads, holding one entry per CDR3 protein. The sample includes some 500,000 distinct CDR3 sequences, over 12% seen only once; the top ten take roughly 0.5%. The data also belong to a second study, concerning yellow fever vaccine responses in identical twins.

Specimen: CD4+ T cells sorted from blood. This clonotype was obtained from a woman under 30 in good health. This chain connects TRBV20-1 to TRBJ2-7, with 8 bases identical to TRBD2. Here the CDR3 DNA reads TGCAGTGCTAGAGATAGGGCTAGCGGGTACGAGCAGTACTTC. It codes for CSARDRASGYEQYF.